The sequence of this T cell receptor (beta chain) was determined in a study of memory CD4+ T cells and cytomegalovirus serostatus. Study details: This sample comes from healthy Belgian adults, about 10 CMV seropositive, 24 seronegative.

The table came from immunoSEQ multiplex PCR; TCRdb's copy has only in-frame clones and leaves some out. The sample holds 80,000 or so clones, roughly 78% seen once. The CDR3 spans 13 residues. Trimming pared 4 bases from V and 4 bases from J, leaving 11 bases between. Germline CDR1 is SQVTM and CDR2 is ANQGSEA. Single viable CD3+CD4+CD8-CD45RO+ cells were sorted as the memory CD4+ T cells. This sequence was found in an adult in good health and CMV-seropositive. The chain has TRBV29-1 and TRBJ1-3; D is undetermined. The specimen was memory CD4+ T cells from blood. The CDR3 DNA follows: TGCAGCGTTGGAGGAGGTGGGGGAAACACCATATATTTT. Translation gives CSVGGGGGNTIYF.